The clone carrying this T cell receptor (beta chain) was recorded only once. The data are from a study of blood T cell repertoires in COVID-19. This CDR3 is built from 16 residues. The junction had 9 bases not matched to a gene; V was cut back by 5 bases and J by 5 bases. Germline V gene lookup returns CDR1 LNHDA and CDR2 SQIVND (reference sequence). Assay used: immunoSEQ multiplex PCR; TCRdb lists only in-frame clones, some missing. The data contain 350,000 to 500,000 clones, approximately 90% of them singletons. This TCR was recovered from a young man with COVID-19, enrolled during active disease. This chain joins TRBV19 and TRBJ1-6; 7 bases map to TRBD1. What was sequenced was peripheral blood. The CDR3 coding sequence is TGTGCCAGTAGTCTTTACCGGACAGGAAATAATTCACCCCTCCACTTT. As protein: CASSLYRTGNNSPLHF.